Listed below are T cell receptor beta chains from one sample, sequenced in a study of identical twins. TCRdb analysed the 5' RACE reads with MiXCR anew, one entry per CDR3 protein. The table shows approximately 210,000 distinct CDR3 sequences, with roughly 15% occurring only once. These records were also assigned to another study, of T cells expressing NK-cell markers.

Sequenced material: CD8+ T cells sorted from blood. These receptors were taken from a young woman in good health. Both conserved end residues are part of each CDR3. A D gene is named only where the DNA matches it firmly. Size tells how often a clone was seen (once, few, many) or the class of an expanded clone, and some rows leave it out.

D,J,V,size,CDR3,DNA
.,TRBJ2-1,TRBV7-2,few,CASSPIGYNEQFF,TGTGCCAGCAGCCCGATAGGTTATAATGAGCAGTTCTTC
.,TRBJ2-1,TRBV7-9,few,CASSPAGRGNEQFF,TGTGCCAGCAGCCCCGCGGGCCGAGGCAATGAGCAGTTCTTC
.,TRBJ2-1,TRBV7-9,many,CASSFEGYEQFF,TGTGCCAGCAGTTTTGAGGGCTATGAGCAGTTCTTC
.,TRBJ2-7,TRBV25-1,once,CASSANMAHEQYF,TGTGCCAGCAGTGCAAATATGGCCCACGAGCAGTACTTC
.,TRBJ1-1,TRBV5-6,few,CASSFGPMSGEAFF,TGTGCCAGCAGTTTCGGACCTATGAGCGGTGAAGCTTTCTTT
TRBD2,TRBJ2-4,TRBV3-1,.,CASSQGQLAGGLLAKNIQYF,TGTGCCAGCAGCCAAGGCCAACTAGCGGGAGGGCTACTAGCCAAAAACATTCAGTACTTC
.,TRBJ1-1,TRBV12-3/TRBV12-4,few,CASNVGLGTEAFF,TGTGCCAGCAACGTGGGGCTTGGCACTGAAGCTTTCTTT
.,TRBJ1-2,TRBV14,few,CASSQGRIYGYTF,TGTGCCAGCAGCCAAGGTAGAATCTATGGCTACACCTTC
.,TRBJ2-1,TRBV29-1,many,CSVETANDNEQFF,TGCAGCGTTGAGACAGCTAATGACAATGAGCAGTTCTTC
.,TRBJ2-1,TRBV7-2,many,CASSLAADPYNEQFF,TGTGCCAGCAGCTTAGCGGCGGATCCCTACAATGAGCAGTTCTTC
.,TRBJ2-7,TRBV6-1,.,CASSFWGQGGYEQYF,TGTGCCAGCAGCTTTTGGGGGCAGGGGGGCTACGAGCAGTACTTC
.,TRBJ2-7,TRBV10-1,.,CASSANSSYEQYF,TGCGCCAGCTCTGCGAACAGCTCCTACGAGCAGTACTTC
TRBD2,TRBJ2-2,TRBV12-3/TRBV12-4,.,CASSPGLVTGELFF,TGTGCCAGCAGCCCGGGACTAGTCACCGGGGAGCTGTTTTTT